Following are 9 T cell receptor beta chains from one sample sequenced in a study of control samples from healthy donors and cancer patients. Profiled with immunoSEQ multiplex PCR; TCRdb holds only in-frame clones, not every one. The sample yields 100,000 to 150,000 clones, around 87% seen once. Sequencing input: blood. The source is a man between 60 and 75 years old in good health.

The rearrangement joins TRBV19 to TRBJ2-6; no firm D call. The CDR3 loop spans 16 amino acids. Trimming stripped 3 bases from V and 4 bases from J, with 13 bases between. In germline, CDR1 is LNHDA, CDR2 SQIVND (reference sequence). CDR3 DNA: TGTGCCAGTAGTATTTTAGCCATGCAAGGGGCCAACGTCCTGACTTTC. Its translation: CASSILAMQGANVLTF.

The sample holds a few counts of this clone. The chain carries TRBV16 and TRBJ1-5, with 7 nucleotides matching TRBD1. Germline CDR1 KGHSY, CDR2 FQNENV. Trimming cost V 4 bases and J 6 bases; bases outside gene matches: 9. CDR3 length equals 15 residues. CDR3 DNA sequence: TGTGCCAGCAGCCCAACGACAGGGTCCGGTCAGCCCCAGCATTTT. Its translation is CASSPTTGSGQPQHF.

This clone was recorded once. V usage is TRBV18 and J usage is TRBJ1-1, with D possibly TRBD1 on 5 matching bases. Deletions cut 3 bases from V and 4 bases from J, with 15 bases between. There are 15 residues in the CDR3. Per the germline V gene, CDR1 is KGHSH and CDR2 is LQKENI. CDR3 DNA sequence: TGTGCCAGCTCACCCACCCTTGGAGGGACCACTGAAGCTTTCTTT. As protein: CASSPTLGGTTEAFF.

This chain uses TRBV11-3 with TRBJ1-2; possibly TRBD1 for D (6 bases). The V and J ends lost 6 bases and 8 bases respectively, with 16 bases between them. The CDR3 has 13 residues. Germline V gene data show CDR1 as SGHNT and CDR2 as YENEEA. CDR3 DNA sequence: TGTGCCAGCAGTATGACAGGTGGCGGCGGCTACACCTTC. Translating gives CASSMTGGGGYTF.

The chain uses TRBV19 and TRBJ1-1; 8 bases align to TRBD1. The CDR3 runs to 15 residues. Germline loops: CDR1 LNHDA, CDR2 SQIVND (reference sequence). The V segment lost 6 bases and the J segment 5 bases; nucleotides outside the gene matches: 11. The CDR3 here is CASRKQTGGQTEAFF. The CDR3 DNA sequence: TGTGCCAGTAGGAAGCAAACAGGGGGACAGACTGAAGCTTTCTTT.

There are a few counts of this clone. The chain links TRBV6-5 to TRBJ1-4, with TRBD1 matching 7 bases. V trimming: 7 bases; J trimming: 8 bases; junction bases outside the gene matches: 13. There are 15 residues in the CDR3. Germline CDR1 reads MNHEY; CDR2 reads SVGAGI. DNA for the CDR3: TGTGCCAGCAACATGAATACAGGGGCGGGGGAAAAACTGTTTTTT. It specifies CASNMNTGAGEKLFF.

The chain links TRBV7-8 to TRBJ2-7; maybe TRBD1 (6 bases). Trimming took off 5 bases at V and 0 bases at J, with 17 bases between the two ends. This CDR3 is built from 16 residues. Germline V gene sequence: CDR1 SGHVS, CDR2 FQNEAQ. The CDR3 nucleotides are TGTGCCAGCAGCCGGGTGGGGGCGACGATCTCCTACGAGCAGTACTTC. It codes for CASSRVGATISYEQYF. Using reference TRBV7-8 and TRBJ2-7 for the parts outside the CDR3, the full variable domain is GAGVSQSPRYKVAKRGQDVALRCDPISGHVSLFWYQQALGQGPEFLTYFQNEAQLDKSGLPSDRFFAERPEGSVSTLKIQRTQQEDSAVYLCASSRVGATISYEQYFGPGTRLTVT.

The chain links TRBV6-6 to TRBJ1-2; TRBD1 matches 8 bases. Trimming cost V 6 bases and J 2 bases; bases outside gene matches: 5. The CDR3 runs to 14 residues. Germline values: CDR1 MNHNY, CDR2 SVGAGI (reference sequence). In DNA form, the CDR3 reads TGTGCCAGCAGAAGCGGACAGGGCAACTATGGCTACACCTTC. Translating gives CASRSGQGNYGYTF.

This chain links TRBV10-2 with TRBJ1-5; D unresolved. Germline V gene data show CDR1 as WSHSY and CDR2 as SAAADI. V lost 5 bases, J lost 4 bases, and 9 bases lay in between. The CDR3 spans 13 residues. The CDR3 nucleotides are TGCGCCAGCAGTTGGGAGGTAAATCAGCCCCAGCATTTT. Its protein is CASSWEVNQPQHF.